This record covers a single T cell receptor beta chain. The sample comes from a study of control samples from healthy donors and cancer patients. TCRdb keeps only in-frame clones here, not all; method: immunoSEQ multiplex PCR. Of about 29,000 clones in the sample, about 90% were seen once. The sequencing sample was made of formalin-fixed, paraffin-embedded tissue. This receptor was obtained from a female donor with melanoma.

DNA of the CDR3: TGTGCCAGCAGCTTAGGGGGGGGAGGGAGCAGTGGGGAGACCCAGTACTTC. Translating it yields CASSLGGGGSSGETQYF. J is TRBJ2-5 and V is TRBV11-2; 7 bases fit TRBD2. The ends lost 1 base at V and 5 bases at J; junction bases unmatched: 13. The CDR3 covers 17 residues. Germline loops: CDR1 SGHAT, CDR2 FQNNGV.